Listed here are 10 T cell receptor beta chains from one sample, sequenced in a study of T cell responses to AZD1222 COVID-19 vaccine. Sequencing was performed with immunoSEQ multiplex PCR; in TCRdb, only in-frame clones are kept and a portion is missing. The sample records approximately 140,000 clones, 85% to 95% being singletons. The sample here was peripheral blood, taken on day 0 of MenACWY control vaccination. These TCRs come from an adult in good health.

The rearrangement links TRBV20-1 to TRBJ2-1; D is ambiguous. Germline V gene sequence: CDR1 DFQATT, CDR2 SNEGSKA (reference sequence). Deletions cut 1 base from V and 9 bases from J, with 7 bases between. This CDR3 is 11 amino acids long. The CDR3 bases are TGCAGTGCTAGAGGCCAGAGTGAGCAGTTCTTC. Its translation: CSARGQSEQFF.

In its sample, this clone was seen a few times. This rearrangement joins TRBV7-9 to TRBJ2-1; D remains unclear. V was cut by 5 bases and J by 10 bases, with 15 bases left in between. Looked up from germline, CDR1 is SEHNR and CDR2 is FQNEAQ (reference sequence). The CDR3 is 13 residues long. This CDR3 reads CASSLLGLREQFF. Here the CDR3 DNA reads TGTGCCAGCAGCCTCCTCGGGCTTCGGGAGCAGTTCTTC.

The rearrangement joins TRBV11-2 to TRBJ2-7, with 10 nucleotides matching TRBD2. V lost 5 bases to trimming and J lost 4 bases; unmatched junction nucleotides: 11. Per the germline V gene, CDR1 is SGHAT and CDR2 is FQNNGV. The CDR3 covers 16 residues. CDR3 DNA: TGTGCCAGCAGCGCCAGTCTAGCGGGGGCCTTTTACGAGCAGTACTTC. This translates into CASSASLAGAFYEQYF.

The table lists this clone with a count of one. The chain recombines TRBV7-2 with TRBJ1-2, with 7 bases identical to TRBD1. CDR3 length equals 14 residues. CDR1 is SGHTA and CDR2 is FQGNSA in the germline V gene. J was trimmed by 6 bases and V by 1 base; bases with no gene match: 5. Here the CDR3 reads CASSLVGGRHGYTF. In nucleotides, the CDR3 is TGTGCCAGCAGCTTAGTAGGGGGCCGGCATGGCTACACCTTC.

V gene TRBV14 combines with J gene TRBJ1-3, with no clear D. The length of the CDR3 is 20 residues. V shed 0 bases and J shed 0 bases, with 21 bases lying between them. Germline CDR1 SGHDN, CDR2 FVKESK. In nucleotides, the CDR3 is TGTGCCAGCAGCCAAGAAGGGAGGAGTTTCCGTCGACTCTCTGGAAACACCATATATTTT. It translates to CASSQEGRSFRRLSGNTIYF.

In DNA, the CDR3 is TGCGCCAGCAGCCGCATGGGTCAAGAGCGGACTAGCACAGATACGCAGTATTTT. Encoded protein: CASSRMGQERTSTDTQYF. The chain is built from TRBV5-1 and TRBJ2-3; possibly TRBD2 for D (5 bases). CDR3 length: 18 amino acids. CDR1 is SGHRS, CDR2 YFSETQ, per germline. V lost 4 bases, J lost 0 bases, and 21 bases lay in between.

A few counts support this clone. This chain joins TRBV5-1 and TRBJ1-1, with D possibly matching TRBD1 (5 bases). CDR3 size: 15 residues. Per the germline V gene, CDR1 is SGHRS and CDR2 is YFSETQ. Trimming removed 4 bases at V and 1 base at J, with 14 bases between. In DNA form, the CDR3 reads TGCGCCAGCAGCCCCTCGACAGCCAAGAACACTGAAGCTTTCTTT. It codes for CASSPSTAKNTEAFF.

This sequence joins TRBV15 and TRBJ2-7, with D possibly matching TRBD1 (5 bases). The CDR3 totals 17 residues. CDR1 is LNHNV and CDR2 is YYDKDF in the germline V gene (reference sequence). V gave up 1 base and J gave up 0 bases, with 16 bases separating them. The CDR3 region is CATSRGLNDRNSYEQYF. The CDR3 region has the DNA TGTGCCACCAGCAGAGGGTTAAACGACAGAAACTCCTACGAGCAGTACTTC.

V and J are TRBV11-2 and TRBJ2-7, with 9 bases matching TRBD1. This CDR3 is built from 13 residues. From germline, CDR1 is SGHAT and CDR2 FQNNGV. The V gene end was trimmed by 5 bases and the J gene end by 4 bases; junction bases not matched to a gene: 3. This CDR3 is CASSPDRGYEQYF. The CDR3, as DNA: TGTGCCAGCAGCCCGGACAGGGGATACGAGCAGTACTTC.

In regard to this clone: The sample contains more than one DNA sequence encoding this CDR3. V is TRBV7-2 and J is TRBJ1-5, with 9 bases that match TRBD1. The germline V gene encodes CDR1 SGHTA and CDR2 FQGNSA. With V trimmed by 5 bases and J by 5 bases, 1 base remained unmatched. The CDR3 loop spans 13 amino acids. CDR3 nucleotide sequence: TGTGCCAGCAGCCGGGACAGGGATCAGCCCCAGCATTTT. Protein: CASSRDRDQPQHF.